The source of this T cell receptor (beta chain) is a study of cytomegalovirus exposure and HLA in healthy donors. Notes on the study in general: TCR beta chain V- and J-gene trimming was linked, in a later analysis, to a missense variant in DCLRE1C. Most subjects' HLA-A and HLA-B alleles were reportedly predicted from TCR beta sequences.

The PCR ran on 60 Vbeta and 13 Jbeta primers. This table comes from immunoSEQ multiplex PCR, and its TCRdb copy is limited to in-frame clones, with some not included. The profile shows under 150,000 clones, more than 60% of them singletons. There are 14 residues in the CDR3. Germline-derived CDR1 and CDR2 are SQVTM and ANQGSEA. V was clipped by 0 bases and J by 0 bases, with 5 bases between them. In the case of this clone: Antigen specificity is unknown.

Sequenced sample: PBMCs. The TCR comes from a male donor in good health and CMV-seronegative. V gene TRBV29-1 combines with J gene TRBJ2-2; D gene unclear. The CDR3 protein is CSVEEFSNTGELFF. In DNA, the CDR3 is TGCAGCGTTGAAGAGTTCTCGAACACCGGGGAGCTGTTTTTT.